This is a list of T cell receptor beta chains from one sample in a study of shared clonotypes between healthy human individuals. TCRdb keeps only in-frame clones here, not all; method: immunoSEQ multiplex PCR. Seen here are over a million clones, over 95% observed once, and the top ten hold 0.95% to 1.5%. The sample taken for sequencing was naive CD4+ T cells sorted from blood. These receptors were collected from a young man in good health. Each CDR3 is given with its conserved first and last residue. D genes are given only for firm matches. Clone size is stated in some rows and not others, as once, few, many or a class when expanded.

.	TRBV28	TRBJ2-7	12	.	TGTGCCAGCAGTCTGACTATCTACGAGCAGTACTTC	CASSLTIYEQYF
.	TRBV28	TRBJ1-1	12	.	TGTGCCAGCAGTTCAGGGCCGGAGCGAGCTTTCTTT	CASSSGPERAFF
TRBD2	TRBV5-4	TRBJ2-2	15	.	TGTGCCAGCAGCTCAAAAATGGGGCGGGAGGAAAAGCTGTTTTTT	CASSSKMGREEKLFF
.	TRBV15	TRBJ2-5	12	.	TGTGCCACCAGCAGAGATACGGGGACCCAGTACTTC	CATSRDTGTQYF
.	TRBV4-1	TRBJ1-1	13	.	TGCGCCAGCAGCCCCCGACAGAACACTGAAGCTTTCTTT	CASSPRQNTEAFF
TRBD1	TRBV7-3	TRBJ1-1	15	.	TGTGCCAGCAGCCCTCGACAGGGGTTGAACACTGAAGCTTTCTTT	CASSPRQGLNTEAFF
.	TRBV30	TRBJ1-1	13	.	TGTGCCTGGAGTCCAACACTGAACACTGAAGCTTTCTTT	CAWSPTLNTEAFF
.	TRBV19	TRBJ2-1	12	.	TGTGCCAGTAGTTGGGGCGGGGATGAGCAGTTCTTC	CASSWGGDEQFF
.	TRBV5-5	TRBJ2-7	15	.	TGTGCCAGCAGCCCGGGCTGGAAGGTAACCTACGAGCAGTACTTC	CASSPGWKVTYEQYF
.	TRBV11-2	TRBJ2-2	15	.	TGTGCCAGCAGCTTTCGAACAGGTGGAACCGGGGAGCTGTTTTTT	CASSFRTGGTGELFF
.	TRBV5-1	TRBJ2-1	15	.	TGCGCCAGCAGCTTGTTGCCTGGGATTGGCGATGAGCAGTTCTTC	CASSLLPGIGDEQFF
.	TRBV5-4	TRBJ1-1	12	.	TGTGCCAGCAGCTTCCCCGGGACTGAAGCTTTCTTT	CASSFPGTEAFF
.	TRBV7-2	TRBJ2-7	17	.	TGTGCCAGCAGCCTCCTTGGTGCGGACTCCGTTATCTACGAGCAGTACTTC	CASSLLGADSVIYEQYF
TRBD2	TRBV5-6	TRBJ2-3	16	once	TGTGCCAGCAGCGCACTACTAGCGGTTAGCACAGATACGCAGTATTTT	CASSALLAVSTDTQYF
.	TRBV4-1	TRBJ2-7	16	.	TGCGCCAGCAGCTACATACCTTCAAGGAGCTCCTACGAGCAGTACTTC	CASSYIPSRSSYEQYF
.	TRBV6-6	TRBJ1-1	15	.	TGTGCCAGCTTAAAACAGACTAGGGTGAACACTGAAGCTTTCTTT	CASLKQTRVNTEAFF
.	TRBV5-5	TRBJ2-7	12	.	TGTGCCAGCAGCTTGGCAGGTGGGGAGCAGTACTTC	CASSLAGGEQYF
.	TRBV28	TRBJ1-1	13	once	TGTGCCAGCAGTTTAGACAATCTAGGTGAAGCTTTCTTT	CASSLDNLGEAFF
TRBD2	TRBV27	TRBJ2-3	15	.	TGTGCCAGCAGTCATAGCGGGAGGAGCACAGATACGCAGTATTTT	CASSHSGRSTDTQYF
.	TRBV21-1	TRBJ2-1	17	.	TGTGCCAGCAGCAACCTAAGGGAAATGAGCTCCTACAATGAGCAGTTCTTC	CASSNLREMSSYNEQFF
.	TRBV19	TRBJ1-2	15	.	TGTGCCAGTACCAGCCCGGGGAAGGGAGACTATGGCTACACCTTC	CASTSPGKGDYGYTF
TRBD1	TRBV27	TRBJ2-5	17	.	TGTGCCAGCAGTTTAGAACCCCCGGGACAGCCCCAAGAGACCCAGTACTTC	CASSLEPPGQPQETQYF
.	TRBV29-1	TRBJ2-7	14	.	TGCAGCGTTGAATCGCAGGTAAATGAGAACGAGCAGTACTTC	CSVESQVNENEQYF
.	TRBV9	TRBJ2-7	14	.	TGTGCCAGCAGCATCGGCGGGTCCTCCTACGAGCAGTACTTC	CASSIGGSSYEQYF
TRBD2	TRBV4-1	TRBJ2-1	15	many	TGCGCCAGCAGCCAAGACCTACCCACTAGCGTCAGGCAGTTCTTC	CASSQDLPTSVRQFF
TRBD1	TRBV7-9	TRBJ1-4	17	once	TGTGCCAGCAGCCCGGACAGGGAAGGGCGCAGTAATGAAAAACTGTTTTTT	CASSPDREGRSNEKLFF
TRBD1	TRBV14	TRBJ2-3	15	.	TGTGCCAGCAGCCAAAGGACAGGGTTCACAGATACGCAGTATTTT	CASSQRTGFTDTQYF
TRBD1	TRBV7-9	TRBJ1-2	14	.	TGTGCCAGCAGCTTAGGACAGGGCTTCGATGGCTACACCTTC	CASSLGQGFDGYTF
TRBD1	TRBV28	TRBJ1-2	13	.	TGTGCCACACAGGGGGGGGCGCGGGGTGGCTACACCTTC	CATQGGARGGYTF
.	TRBV14	TRBJ1-1	14	once	TGTGCCAGCAGCCCGGGAGGGTATAGGACTGAAGCTTTCTTT	CASSPGGYRTEAFF
.	TRBV28	TRBJ1-3	11	.	TGTGCCAGCGTCGTCGGAAACACCATATATTTT	CASVVGNTIYF
.	TRBV7-2	TRBJ2-7	14	.	TGTGCCAGCAGCTCCATACTAGGTTACGCCGAGCAGTACTTC	CASSSILGYAEQYF
.	TRBV4-3	TRBJ2-3	15	.	TGCGCCAGCAGCCAAGATTACGCTGGGGCCTATACGCAGTATTTT	CASSQDYAGAYTQYF
.	TRBV5-1	TRBJ2-7	13	.	TGCGCCAGCAGCTTCCGGACATCCTACGAGCAGTACTTC	CASSFRTSYEQYF
TRBD2	TRBV11-2	TRBJ2-2	17	.	TGTGCCAGCAGCTTCGCTGGCGGGAGGGTAACCGCCGGGGAGCTGTTTTTT	CASSFAGGRVTAGELFF
.	TRBV7-9	TRBJ2-3	13	.	TGTGCCAGCAGCTTAGCATTGGCGGATACGCAGTATTTT	CASSLALADTQYF
.	TRBV2	TRBJ1-5	13	.	TGTGCCAGCAACCAGGGTCTGGTTCAGCCCCAGCATTTT	CASNQGLVQPQHF
.	TRBV18	TRBJ2-3	13	.	TGTGCCAGCTCACCCACGGGTGCAGATACGCAGTATTTT	CASSPTGADTQYF
.	TRBV5-6	TRBJ2-1	16	once	TGTGCCAGCAGCTTGGTGGTCTGGTCGGGGGACAATGAGCAGTTCTTC	CASSLVVWSGDNEQFF
.	TRBV7-2	TRBJ2-5	14	.	TGTGCCAGCAGCTTAGGCGTGTACCAAGAGACCCAGTACTTC	CASSLGVYQETQYF
.	TRBV5-1	TRBJ2-5	14	.	TGCGCCAGCAGCATATTAGGGTCGGAGGAGACCCAGTACTTC	CASSILGSEETQYF
TRBD2	TRBV2	TRBJ2-1	17	once	TGTGCCAGCAGCTCACTGAATATAGCGGGAGGGTACAATGAGCAGTTCTTC	CASSSLNIAGGYNEQFF
TRBD2	TRBV5-4	TRBJ2-7	15	.	TGTGCCAGCAGCCCACAGAGCGGGATTGACTACGAGCAGTACTTC	CASSPQSGIDYEQYF
.	TRBV27	TRBJ1-1	15	.	TGTGCCAGCAGTCCAACACTTTCCGGACACACTGAAGCTTTCTTT	CASSPTLSGHTEAFF
TRBD1	TRBV11-1	TRBJ2-3	13	.	TGTGCCAGCAGCACACCGGGACAGGGCACGCAGTATTTT	CASSTPGQGTQYF
TRBD1	TRBV29-1	TRBJ1-3	14	once	TGCAGCGCCGAAGGGACAGGGGCCGGAAACACCATATATTTT	CSAEGTGAGNTIYF
.	TRBV5-5	TRBJ2-2	15	.	TGTGCCAGCAGACAATCCCACGCGAACACCGGGGAGCTGTTTTTT	CASRQSHANTGELFF
.	TRBV27	TRBJ2-3	14	.	TGTGCCAGCAGTTTAAAGGGAGTTGGGGATACGCAGTATTTT	CASSLKGVGDTQYF
.	TRBV7-9	TRBJ1-3	13	.	TGTGCCAGTCAGGGCGTCTCTGGAAACACCATATATTTT	CASQGVSGNTIYF
.	TRBV27	TRBJ2-2	16	.	TGTGCCAGCAGTTTATTTTTGTTGGGGGACACCGGGGAGCTGTTTTTT	CASSLFLLGDTGELFF
.	TRBV5-1	TRBJ2-1	15	.	TGCGCCAGCAGCTGGCTTGGCGCCTCCTACAATGAGCAGTTCTTC	CASSWLGASYNEQFF
.	TRBV5-1	TRBJ1-2	15	.	TGCGCCAGCAGTCCCACCCGCACAGTAAACTATGGCTACACCTTC	CASSPTRTVNYGYTF
.	TRBV6-1	TRBJ2-2	16	.	TGTGCCAGCAGTGGCCGGGGCAGGGGACGGACCGGGGAGCTGTTTTTT	CASSGRGRGRTGELFF
TRBD1	TRBV5-1	TRBJ1-2	13	.	TGCGCCAGCAGCCCTGGACAGGACCCTGGCTACACCTTC	CASSPGQDPGYTF
TRBD2	TRBV2	TRBJ2-5	14	.	TGTGCCGGAGAGACTAGCGGGAGTACCGAGACCCAGTACTTC	CAGETSGSTETQYF
.	TRBV9	TRBJ2-6	16	once	TGTGCCAGCAGCGTTTATGAGGGGATCGGGGCCAACGTCCTGACTTTC	CASSVYEGIGANVLTF
TRBD1	TRBV6-1	TRBJ2-3	14	.	TGTGCCAGCAGCGTCGACAGGGCAACAGATACGCAGTATTTT	CASSVDRATDTQYF